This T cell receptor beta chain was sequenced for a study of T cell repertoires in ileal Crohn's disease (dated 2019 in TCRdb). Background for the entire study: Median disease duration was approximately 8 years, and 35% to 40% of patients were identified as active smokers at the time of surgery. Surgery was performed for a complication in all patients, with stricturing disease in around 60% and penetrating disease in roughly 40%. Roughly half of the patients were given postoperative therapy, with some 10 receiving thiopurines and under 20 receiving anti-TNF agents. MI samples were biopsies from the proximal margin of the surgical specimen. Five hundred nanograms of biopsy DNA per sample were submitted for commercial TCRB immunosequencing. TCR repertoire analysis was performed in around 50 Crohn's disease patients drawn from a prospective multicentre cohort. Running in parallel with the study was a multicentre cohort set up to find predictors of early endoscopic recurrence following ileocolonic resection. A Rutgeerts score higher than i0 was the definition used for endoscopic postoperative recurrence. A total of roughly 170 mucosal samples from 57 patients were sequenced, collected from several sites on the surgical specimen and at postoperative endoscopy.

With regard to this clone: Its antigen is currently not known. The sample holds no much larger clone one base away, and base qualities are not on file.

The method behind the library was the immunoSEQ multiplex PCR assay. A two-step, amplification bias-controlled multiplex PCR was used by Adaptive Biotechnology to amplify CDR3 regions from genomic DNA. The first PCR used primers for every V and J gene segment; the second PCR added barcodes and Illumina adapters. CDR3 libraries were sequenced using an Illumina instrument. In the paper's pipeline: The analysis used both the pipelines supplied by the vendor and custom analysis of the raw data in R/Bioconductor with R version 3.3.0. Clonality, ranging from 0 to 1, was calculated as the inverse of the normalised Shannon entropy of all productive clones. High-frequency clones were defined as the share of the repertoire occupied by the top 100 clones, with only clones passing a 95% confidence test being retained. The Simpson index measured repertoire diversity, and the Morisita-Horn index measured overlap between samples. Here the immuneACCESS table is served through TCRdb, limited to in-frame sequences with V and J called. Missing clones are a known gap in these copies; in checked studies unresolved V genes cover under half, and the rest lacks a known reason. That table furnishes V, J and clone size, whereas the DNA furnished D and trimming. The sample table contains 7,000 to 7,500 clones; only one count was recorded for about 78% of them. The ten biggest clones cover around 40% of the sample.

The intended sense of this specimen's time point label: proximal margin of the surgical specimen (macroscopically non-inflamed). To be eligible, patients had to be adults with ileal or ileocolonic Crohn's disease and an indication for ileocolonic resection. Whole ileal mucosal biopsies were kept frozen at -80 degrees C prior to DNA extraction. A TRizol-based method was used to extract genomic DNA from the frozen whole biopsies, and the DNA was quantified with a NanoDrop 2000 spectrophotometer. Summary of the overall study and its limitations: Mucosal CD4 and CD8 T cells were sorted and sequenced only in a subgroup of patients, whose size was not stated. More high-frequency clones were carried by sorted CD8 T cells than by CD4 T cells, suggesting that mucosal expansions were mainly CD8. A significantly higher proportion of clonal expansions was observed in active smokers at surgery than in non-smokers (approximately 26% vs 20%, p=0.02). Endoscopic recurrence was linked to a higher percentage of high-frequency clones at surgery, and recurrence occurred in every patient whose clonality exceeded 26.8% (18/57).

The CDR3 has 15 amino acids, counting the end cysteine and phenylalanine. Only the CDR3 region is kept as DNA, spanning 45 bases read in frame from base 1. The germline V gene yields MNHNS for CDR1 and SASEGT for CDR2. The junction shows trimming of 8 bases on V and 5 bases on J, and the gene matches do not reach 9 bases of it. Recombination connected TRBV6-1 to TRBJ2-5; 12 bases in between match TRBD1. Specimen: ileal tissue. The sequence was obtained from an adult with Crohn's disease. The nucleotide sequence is TGTGCCAGCTGGCTGGGACAGGGGGCCGGGGAGACCCAGTACTTC. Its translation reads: CASWLGQGAGETQYF.